These 12 T cell receptor beta chains were sequenced from one sample in a study of post-analysis software for immune sequencing data. Whole-study results and caveats: Patients used four to six TRBV segments, including TRBV5-6, TRBV5-1 and TRBV20-1, more often than controls.

Libraries were made from TCR beta cDNA, and they carried unique molecular identifiers. TCRdb processed the PCR reads anew with MiXCR; each CDR3 protein has one entry. The table has fewer than 900,000 distinct CDR3 sequences, approximately 44% seen once. The antigens of these receptors remain unknown. Input material: blood. The source of these receptors is a girl aged 5-17 years with multiple sclerosis.

V usage is TRBV15 and J usage is TRBJ2-5, with 8 positions matching TRBD1. The CDR3 totals 16 residues. The V gene's germline CDR1 is LNHNV and CDR2 YYDKDF (reference sequence). Losses at the gene ends were 0 bases for V and 4 bases for J; bases not matched to a gene: 7. CDR3 sequence: CATSRDQTGTGETQYF. CDR3 bases: TGTGCCACCAGCAGAGATCAAACAGGGACAGGAGAGACCCAGTACTTC.

This clonotype was detected only a few times. V usage is TRBV9 and J usage is TRBJ2-5, with D unresolved. The CDR3 loop spans 11 amino acids. Germline values: CDR1 SGDLS, CDR2 YYNGEE. V dropped 7 bases and J dropped 8 bases, with 12 bases sitting between them. The chain's CDR3 is CASGGSSTQYF. CDR3 DNA sequence: TGTGCCAGCGGCGGCAGCTCCACCCAGTACTTC.

This clonotype was found a few times. The chain couples TRBV20-1 to TRBJ1-5, with D unclear. V lost 0 bases and J 9 bases, leaving 9 bases between the germline ends. The CDR3 loop spans 12 amino acids. Germline V lookup: CDR1 DFQATT, CDR2 SNEGSKA (reference sequence). The CDR3 sequence: CSARDRLGPQHF. Written as DNA, the CDR3 is TGCAGTGCTAGAGACCGCCTGGGGCCCCAGCATTTT.

This chain joins TRBV6-5 and TRBJ1-2; D uncertain. This CDR3 comprises 13 residues. The V gene lost 4 bases and the J gene lost 4 bases, with 10 bases spanning the gap. Germline-derived CDR1 and CDR2 are MNHEY and SVGAGI. CDR3 protein: CASSLGMSYGYTF. The CDR3 coding sequence is TGTGCCAGCAGTTTAGGGATGAGCTATGGCTACACCTTC.

The chain has TRBV5-5 and TRBJ1-4; possibly TRBD1 for D (6 bases). This CDR3 region has 16 residues. Trimming stripped 4 bases from V and 0 bases from J, with 13 bases between. The germline V gene encodes CDR1 SGHKS and CDR2 YYEKEE (reference sequence). Here the CDR3 reads CASSRGHKATNEKLFF. In DNA, the CDR3 is TGTGCCAGCAGCCGGGGACATAAGGCAACTAATGAAAAACTGTTTTTT.

With respect to this clonotype: Sequence at one end of the junction differs from germline and may be a read error. The chain carries TRBV7-9 and TRBJ2-1; D gene uncertain. CDR3 length: 14 residues. CDR1 is SEHNR and CDR2 is FQNEAQ in the germline V gene (reference sequence). The CDR3 sequence: CACSFPLSYNEQFF. In nucleotides, the CDR3 is TGTGCCTGCAGCTTCCCCCTCTCCTACAATGAGCAGTTCTTC.

The V gene is TRBV9, the J gene TRBJ2-1; D may be TRBD1 (6 bases). This CDR3 is built from 19 residues. Germline lookup yields CDR1 SGDLS and CDR2 YYNGEE. V was clipped by 0 bases and J by 6 bases, with 25 bases between them. This CDR3 is CASSVGVGTIGEGVNEQFF. The CDR3 DNA sequence: TGTGCCAGCAGCGTAGGGGTAGGGACAATTGGAGAGGGGGTCAATGAGCAGTTCTTC.

J is TRBJ2-1 and V is TRBV7-9; 9 bases agree with TRBD2. The V gene end was trimmed by 3 bases and the J gene end by 6 bases; junction bases not matched to a gene: 6. Germline-derived CDR1 and CDR2 are SEHNR and FQNEAQ (reference sequence). The CDR3 runs to 15 residues. DNA for the CDR3: TGTGCCAGCAGCTTCGCGCAAGCGGGAGGCAATGAGCAGTTCTTC. This translates into CASSFAQAGGNEQFF.

The chain is built from TRBV7-2 and TRBJ1-2; D not certain. Trimming pared 4 bases from V and 12 bases from J, leaving 21 bases between. There are 14 residues in the CDR3. CDR1 and CDR2 from the germline V gene are SGHTA and FQGNSA. The CDR3 nucleotides read TGTGCCAGCAGCTCCACGGCAGATTCAACCTGGAACACCTTC. It translates to CASSSTADSTWNTF.

In its sample, this clonotype was seen a few times. The rearrangement uses TRBV7-2 and TRBJ2-5; TRBD2 aligns across 7 bases. Germline V gene lookup returns CDR1 SGHTA and CDR2 FQGNSA. The CDR3 loop spans 16 amino acids. The V gene end was trimmed by 5 bases and the J gene end by 2 bases; junction bases not matched to a gene: 11. In nucleotides, the CDR3 is TGTGCCAGCAGCGTCTCGCTAGCGGCAAATCAAGAGACCCAGTACTTC. Translation gives CASSVSLAANQETQYF. Full variable domain (remainder filled in from reference TRBV7-2 and TRBJ2-5): GAGVSQSPSNKVTEKGKDVELRCDPISGHTALYWYRQSLGQGLEFLIYFQGNSAPDKSGLPSDRFSAERTGGSVSTLTIQRTQQEDSAVYLCASSVSLAANQETQYFGPGTRLLVL.

The chain carries TRBV27 and TRBJ1-2; unclear D gene. Germline loops: CDR1 MNHEY, CDR2 SMNVEV (reference sequence). The CDR3 is made up of 16 amino acids. Deletions cut 6 bases from V and 10 bases from J, with 27 bases between. The CDR3 DNA reads TGTGCCAGCAGCCAACCTGGAAAATTAACAGCGGCTGACTACACCTTC. It codes for CASSQPGKLTAADYTF.

The chain employs TRBV6-5 and TRBJ2-7; 7 nucleotides line up with TRBD2. The CDR3 sequence is 14 residues long. Unmatched junction bases numbered 9, after V lost 6 bases and J lost 4 bases. The germline gives CDR1 MNHEY, CDR2 SVGAGI. CDR3 coding DNA: TGTGCCAGCAGCTATGGCGGGAGAGGGTACGAGCAGTACTTC. Encoded protein: CASSYGGRGYEQYF.